Presented here are 4 T cell receptor beta chains from one specimen sequenced in a study of cytomegalovirus exposure and HLA in healthy donors. The study ran its PCR with 60 Vbeta and 13 Jbeta primers. The data were produced by immunoSEQ multiplex PCR, yet TCRdb's version contains in-frame clones alone and is incomplete. In the table there are around 170,000 clones, roughly 80% of which are singletons. Sequencing was done on a sample of PBMCs. These receptors came from a girl between 5 and 17 years old in good health and CMV-seropositive.

V and J are TRBV5-6 and TRBJ2-5; perhaps TRBD2 as D (5 bases). Trimming cost V 0 bases and J 3 bases, with 6 bases left between them. This CDR3 comprises 13 residues. Germline lookup yields CDR1 SGHDT and CDR2 YYEEEE. The CDR3 loop is CASSLEEEETQYF. Here the CDR3 DNA reads TGTGCCAGCAGCTTGGAGGAGGAAGAGACCCAGTACTTC.

The V gene is TRBV7-8, the J gene TRBJ2-1; TRBD1 matches at 7 bases. The junction had 10 bases not matched to a gene; V was cut back by 4 bases and J by 7 bases. Germline assignment: CDR1 SGHVS and CDR2 FQNEAQ. The CDR3 has 15 amino acids. CDR3 region: CASSSDRHLGNEQFF. The CDR3 DNA sequence: TGTGCCAGCAGCTCGGACAGGCACCTGGGTAATGAGCAGTTCTTC.

The V gene is TRBV11-2, the J gene TRBJ2-1; 10 bases agree with TRBD2. The CDR3 has 15 amino acids. Unmatched junction bases numbered 0, after V lost 1 base and J lost 3 bases. Germline CDR1 is SGHAT and CDR2 is FQNNGV. This chain's CDR3 is CASSLASGGYNEQFF. The CDR3, as DNA: TGTGCCAGCAGCTTAGCTAGCGGGGGCTACAATGAGCAGTTCTTC.

This clone was detected once. The chain joins TRBV2 to TRBJ2-1; TRBD2 aligns across 10 bases. The V gene end was trimmed by 6 bases and the J gene end by 7 bases; junction bases not matched to a gene: 9. CDR1 is SNHLY, CDR2 FYNNEI, per germline. The length of the CDR3 is 15 residues. In DNA form, the CDR3 reads TGTGCCAGCAGACGGCTAGCGGGAGTTGGGAATGAGCAGTTCTTC. It yields the protein CASRRLAGVGNEQFF.